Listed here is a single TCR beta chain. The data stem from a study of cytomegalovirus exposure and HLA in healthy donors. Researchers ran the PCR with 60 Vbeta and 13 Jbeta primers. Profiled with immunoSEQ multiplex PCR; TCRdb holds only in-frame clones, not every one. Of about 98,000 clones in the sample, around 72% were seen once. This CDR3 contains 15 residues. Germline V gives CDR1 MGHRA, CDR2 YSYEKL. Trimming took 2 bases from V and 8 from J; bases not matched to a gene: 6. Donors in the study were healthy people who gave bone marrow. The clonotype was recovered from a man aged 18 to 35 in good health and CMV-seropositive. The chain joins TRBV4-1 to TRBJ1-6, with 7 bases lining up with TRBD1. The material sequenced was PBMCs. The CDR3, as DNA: TGCGCCAGCAGCCAAATACAGGGGACTGATTCACCCCTCCACTTT. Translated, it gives CASSQIQGTDSPLHF.